This T cell receptor beta chain came from a study of cytomegalovirus exposure and HLA in healthy donors. Study-level results: Diagnosis of cytomegalovirus status made by the classifier reportedly showed high specificity and sensitivity. The study labeled 164 TCR beta chains cytomegalovirus-associated. Several of the most significant clusters appeared linked to common viral pathogens, based on a later analysis.

A word on this clone: Its target is unknown.

The CDR3 length is 17 residues. Germline assignment: CDR1 MDHEN and CDR2 SYDVKM. Trimming cost V 2 bases and J 5 bases; bases outside gene matches: 9. The PCR had 60 Vbeta and 13 Jbeta primers. Per the original data handling: A later analysis tallied about 80 million unique TCR beta chains, some 12 million of them shared. The repertoire was sequenced with immunoSEQ multiplex PCR; TCRdb's copy has only in-frame clones and lacks some. The D gene and trimming were derived from the DNA, and the V and J assignments and clone size from that table. The profile shows 150,000 to 200,000 clones, approximately 80% of them singletons.

This TCR was recovered from a woman aged 30 to 39 in good health and CMV-seronegative. Specimen: PBMCs. The V and J genes are TRBV28 and TRBJ1-5, with 10 bases lining up with TRBD1. CDR3 amino acids: CASSLPPGQGWDQPQHF. The CDR3 DNA reads as TGTGCCAGCAGTTTACCACCGGGACAGGGGTGGGATCAGCCCCAGCATTTT.